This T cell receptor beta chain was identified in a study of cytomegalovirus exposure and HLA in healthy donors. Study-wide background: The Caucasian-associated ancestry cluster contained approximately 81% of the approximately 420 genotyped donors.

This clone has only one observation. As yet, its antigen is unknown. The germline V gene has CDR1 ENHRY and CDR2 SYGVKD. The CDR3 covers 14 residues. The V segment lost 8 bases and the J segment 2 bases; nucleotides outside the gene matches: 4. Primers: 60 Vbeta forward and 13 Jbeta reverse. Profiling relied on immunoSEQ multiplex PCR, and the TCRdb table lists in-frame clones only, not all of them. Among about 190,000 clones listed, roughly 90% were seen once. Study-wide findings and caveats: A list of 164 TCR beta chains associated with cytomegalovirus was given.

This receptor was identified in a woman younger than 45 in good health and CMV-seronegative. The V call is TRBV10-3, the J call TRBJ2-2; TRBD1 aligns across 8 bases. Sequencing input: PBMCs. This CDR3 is CAIRGQGNTGELFF. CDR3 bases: TGTGCCATCCGAGGACAGGGAAACACCGGGGAGCTGTTTTTT.